The 9 T cell receptor beta chains in this list originate from one sample, sequenced in a study of blood T cell repertoires in COVID-19. Data came from immunoSEQ multiplex PCR; TCRdb stores just in-frame clones and leaves some out. The data contain more than 100,000 clones, roughly 84% of them singletons. The specimen was PBMCs or T cells enriched from blood (not recorded which). The source of these receptors is a woman in her 30s who had recovered from COVID-19.

The chain couples TRBV11-2 to TRBJ2-5; D may be TRBD2 (5 bases). Trimming stripped 5 bases from V and 5 bases from J, with 15 bases between. The CDR3 is 14 amino acids. The germline CDR1 and CDR2 sequences are SGHAT and FQNNGV. CDR3 sequence reads: CASSLSGPGETQYF. The DNA of the CDR3 is TGTGCCAGCAGCCTGAGCGGCCCTGGGGAGACCCAGTACTTC.

As concerns this clone: A read error is possible here, since a much larger clone lies one base away. The chain combines TRBV7-2 with TRBJ2-7; TRBD1 agrees at 9 bases. The CDR3 sequence is 15 residues long. From germline, CDR1 is SGHTA and CDR2 FQGNSA. Trimming removed 5 bases from V and 0 bases from J; junction bases left unmatched: 5. The chain's CDR3 is CASSTGTGSSYEQYF. The CDR3 nucleotides are TGTGCCAGCAGCACCGGGACAGGGAGCTCCTACGAGCAGTACTTC.

This clone was counted only a few times. This CDR3 reads CASRRGQVEIPEAFF. CDR3 nucleotide sequence: TGTGCAAGTCGCCGGGGACAGGTCGAAATTCCTGAAGCTTTCTTT. The V gene is TRBV12-2, the J gene TRBJ1-1; TRBD1 was called by the table and not checked on the DNA. TRBV12-2 is deemed a pseudogene. The CDR3 length is 15 residues.

The J gene is TRBJ1-6, the V gene TRBV28; a possible D gene is TRBD1 (5 bases). The CDR3 is 16 residues long. V was pared by 5 bases and J by 0 bases, with 11 bases between. Germline V gives CDR1 MDHEN, CDR2 SYDVKM. CDR3 sequence: CASSTPGGSYNSPLHF. CDR3 in DNA: TGTGCCAGCAGTACACCCGGGGGCTCCTATAATTCACCCCTCCACTTT.

This clone was detected only a few times. The CDR3 reads CASGLDWGAEAFF. As DNA, the CDR3 is TGTGCTAGTGGTTTGGATTGGGGGGCTGAAGCTTTCTTT. The rearrangement joins TRBV12-5 to TRBJ1-1; D perhaps matches TRBD1 (5 bases). CDR1 and CDR2 from the germline V gene are LGHNT and FRNRAP. CDR3 length: 13 residues. V dropped 1 base and J dropped 6 bases, with 9 bases sitting between them.

The chain is built from TRBV4-3 and TRBJ1-2, with TRBD1 matching 10 bases. The CDR3 has 18 residues. Germline CDR1 LGHNA, CDR2 YSLEER. V trimming: 3 bases; J trimming: 3 bases; junction bases outside the gene matches: 13. CDR3 sequence (DNA): TGCGCCAGCAGCCATGACCTAGAACGGGACAGGGGACACTATGGCTACACCTTC. Its translation: CASSHDLERDRGHYGYTF.

The gene calls are TRBV7-9 and TRBJ2-3; 8 nucleotides agree with TRBD1. With V trimmed by 5 bases and J by 4 bases, 14 bases remained unmatched. This CDR3 is built from 17 residues. Germline V gives CDR1 SEHNR, CDR2 FQNEAQ (reference sequence). This chain's CDR3 is CASSRPGGTTGPDTQYF. The CDR3 DNA follows: TGTGCCAGCAGCAGACCAGGGGGCACCACAGGGCCAGATACGCAGTATTTT.

The table lists this clone with a few counts. This chain links TRBV21-1 with TRBJ1-6. TRBV21-1 is tagged as a pseudogene. This CDR3 comprises 21 residues. CDR3 sequence: CASSKALRPRKERSYNSPLHF. As DNA, the CDR3 is TGTGCCAGCAGCAAAGCCCTCCGACCCCGAAAGGAGAGATCCTATAATTCACCCCTCCACTTT.

In nucleotides, the CDR3 is TGCGCCAGCAGGGACCCGGGGCAGCGGGGCCAAGAGACCCAGTACTTC. It translates to CASRDPGQRGQETQYF. The rearrangement links TRBV4-1 to TRBJ2-5; 7 bases match TRBD2. Germline V gene sequence: CDR1 MGHRA, CDR2 YSYEKL. The V and J ends lost 6 bases and 1 base, in that order; junction bases with no gene match: 11. The CDR3 length is 16 residues.